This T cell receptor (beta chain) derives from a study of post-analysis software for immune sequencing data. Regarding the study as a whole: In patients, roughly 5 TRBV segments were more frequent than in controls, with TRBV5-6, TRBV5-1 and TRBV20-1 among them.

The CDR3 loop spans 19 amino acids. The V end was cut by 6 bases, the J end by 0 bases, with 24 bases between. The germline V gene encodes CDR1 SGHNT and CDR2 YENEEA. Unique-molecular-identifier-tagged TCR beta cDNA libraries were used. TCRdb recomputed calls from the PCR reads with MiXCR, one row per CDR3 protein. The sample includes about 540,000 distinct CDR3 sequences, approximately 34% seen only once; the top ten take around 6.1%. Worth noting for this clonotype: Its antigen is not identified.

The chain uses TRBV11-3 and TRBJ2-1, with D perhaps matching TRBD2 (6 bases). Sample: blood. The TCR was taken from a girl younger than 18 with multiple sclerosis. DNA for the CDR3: TGTGCCAGCAGTTCCGCCGGGACTCCGAACGCCCCCTCCTACAATGAGCAGTTCTTC. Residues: CASSSAGTPNAPSYNEQFF.